Following are 13 T cell receptor beta chains from one sample sequenced in a study of T cells after yellow fever vaccination. TCRdb re-called the 5' RACE reads with MiXCR, one entry per CDR3 protein. This sample carries under 200,000 distinct CDR3 sequences, about 7% of them seen once, and the ten largest clones take approximately 2.5%. The sample here was CD4+ T cells sorted from PBMCs, taken 4 to 6 days after the first yellow fever vaccination. These receptors came from a man aged 18 to 29 who received the YFV17D yellow fever vaccine.

This clonotype was detected a few times. V usage is TRBV20-1 and J usage is TRBJ2-7; D gene unclear. CDR3 size: 15 residues. Germline V gene sequence: CDR1 DFQATT, CDR2 SNEGSKA (reference sequence). Trimming shortened V by 2 bases and J by 0 bases, and 14 bases separated the two germline ends. CDR3 DNA: TGCAGTGCTAGATTGTCCGGAAAAAGCTCCTACGAGCAGTACTTC. It is translated as CSARLSGKSSYEQYF.

This clonotype has at least ten counts. The CDR3 spells CSARPGQGYNQPQHF. DNA of the CDR3: TGCAGTGCTAGACCTGGACAGGGGTACAATCAGCCCCAGCATTTT. The gene calls are TRBV20-1 and TRBJ1-5; 9 nucleotides line up with TRBD1. CDR3 length equals 15 residues. Trimming removed 2 bases from V and 3 bases from J; junction bases left unmatched: 5. Germline-derived CDR1 and CDR2 are DFQATT and SNEGSKA (reference sequence).

This clonotype was seen many times. The chain carries TRBV18 and TRBJ1-2; 8 bases align to TRBD1. Per germline, CDR1 KGHSH and CDR2 LQKENI. This CDR3 contains 16 residues. V dropped 3 bases and J dropped 6; count of bases not matched to a gene: 12. The CDR3 coding sequence is TGTGCCAGCTCACCGGCTGGGACAGGAATGATAAATGGCTACACCTTC. It translates to CASSPAGTGMINGYTF.

As for this clonotype: A much more abundant neighbour one base away suggests this may be a read error. The rearrangement uses TRBV5-1 and TRBJ1-4, with 9 bases fitting TRBD1. Germline CDR1 SGHRS, CDR2 YFSETQ. Trimming took 6 bases from V and 8 from J; bases not matched to a gene: 11. This CDR3 has 15 amino acids. CDR3 in amino acids: CASIPGDRVWEKLFF. The CDR3, as DNA: TGCGCCAGCATCCCTGGGGACAGGGTGTGGGAAAAACTGTTTTTT. Full variable domain (remainder filled in from reference TRBV5-1 and TRBJ1-4): KAGVTQTPRYLIKTRGQQVTLSCSPISGHRSVSWYQQTPGQGLQFLFEYFSETQRNKGNFPGRFSGRQFSNSRSEMNVSTLELGDSALYLCASIPGDRVWEKLFFGSGTQLSVL.

This clonotype was detected many times. The chain combines TRBV7-8 with TRBJ1-2; 7 positions match TRBD1. V lost 7 bases to trimming and J lost 8 bases; unmatched junction nucleotides: 13. This CDR3 contains 14 residues. Germline CDR1 and CDR2: SGHVS and FQNEAQ. In DNA form, the CDR3 reads TGTGCCAGCACCCACCGGGACAGCTATAACGGCTACACCTTC. Its protein product is CASTHRDSYNGYTF.

This clonotype was found many times. The chain recombines TRBV7-3 with TRBJ2-1, with 11 bases that match TRBD1. CDR3 length: 17 residues. J lost 2 bases, V lost 5 bases, and 8 bases had no gene match. Germline V gene data show CDR1 as SGHTA and CDR2 as FQGTGA. The CDR3 region is CASSRFGQGAAYNEQFF. DNA for the CDR3: TGTGCCAGCAGCCGATTTGGACAGGGGGCAGCCTACAATGAGCAGTTCTTC.

The table lists this clonotype with a few counts. V usage is TRBV12-3 or TRBV12-4 and J usage is TRBJ2-5, with 8 bases fitting TRBD2. With 3 bases clipped from V and 5 bases from J, the junction kept 2 bases outside the gene matches. The CDR3 sequence is 13 residues long. CDR3 amino acids: CASSFQRGETQYF. CDR3 nucleotide sequence: TGTGCCAGCAGTTTTCAGCGGGGGGAGACCCAGTACTTC.

In this sample, this clonotype turned up a few times. The CDR3 reads CSARAAEWVGYTF. In DNA form, the CDR3 reads TGCAGTGCTAGAGCAGCAGAATGGGTCGGCTACACCTTC. The V gene is TRBV20-1, the J gene TRBJ1-2; D is unresolved. Trimming shortened V by 1 base and J by 8 bases, and 14 bases separated the two germline ends. There are 13 residues in the CDR3. Germline V CDR1 and CDR2: DFQATT, SNEGSKA (reference sequence).

This clonotype showed up just a few times. This chain links TRBV6-2 or TRBV6-3 with TRBJ1-5, with D possibly TRBD1 on 5 matching bases. Trimming took off 2 bases at V and 7 bases at J, with 15 bases between the two ends. Per the germline V gene, CDR1 is MNHEY and CDR2 is SVGEGT. There are 15 residues in the CDR3. The CDR3 nucleotides read TGTGCCAGCAGTTACGGTGGGGGTGCAGGACAGCCCCAGCATTTT. It encodes CASSYGGGAGQPQHF.

The chain is built from TRBV9 and TRBJ1-6; 7 nucleotides match TRBD1. From germline, CDR1 is SGDLS and CDR2 YYNGEE. The junction had 8 bases not matched to a gene; V was cut back by 4 bases and J by 7 bases. The CDR3 covers 15 residues. CDR3 amino acids: CASSPRQGPNSPLHF. The CDR3 DNA sequence: TGTGCCAGCAGCCCGAGACAGGGACCCAATTCACCCCTCCACTTT.

This clonotype showed up many times. This chain uses TRBV7-2 with TRBJ2-4, with TRBD2 as a possible D gene (7 bases). The CDR3 is 16 residues long. Deletions cut 1 base from V and 1 base from J, with 11 bases between. Germline lookup yields CDR1 SGHTA and CDR2 FQGNSA. The CDR3 DNA follows: TGTGCCAGCAGCTTAGAGGGGGGGCACGCCAAAAACATTCAGTACTTC. Its protein is CASSLEGGHAKNIQYF.

This clonotype showed up many times. This chain connects TRBV18 to TRBJ2-3; TRBD2 matches at 7 bases. The CDR3 spans 15 residues. Germline CDR1 and CDR2: KGHSH and LQKENI. V was pared by 7 bases and J by 5 bases, with 12 bases of the junction left unmatched. The CDR3 DNA reads as TGTGCCAGCTTGTTTGGCGGGGGACGAGGAGATACGCAGTATTTT. Protein: CASLFGGGRGDTQYF.

This clonotype was detected many times. V is TRBV4-2 and J is TRBJ1-2; D perhaps matches TRBD1 (5 bases). This CDR3 is built from 17 residues. Trimming shortened V by 1 base and J by 7 bases, and 22 bases separated the two germline ends. Per germline, CDR1 LGHNA and CDR2 YNFKEQ. In DNA form, the CDR3 reads TGTGCCAGCAGCCAAGGGGGACCGCGGAGCGGGACCCCTGGCTACACCTTC. It encodes CASSQGGPRSGTPGYTF.